These 12 T cell receptor beta chains originate from one sample sequenced in a study of CD8 T cells in Susac syndrome. Random-hexamer reverse transcription was applied to about 0.5 to 1 ug RNA. TCRdb re-derived calls from the immunoSEQ multiplex PCR reads in MiXCR, one entry per CDR3 protein. Of over 130,000 distinct CDR3 sequences in the sample, roughly 94% were seen once. The sample was CD4+ T cells from PBMCs. These receptors were obtained from a human donor with Susac syndrome.

The chain uses TRBV27 and TRBJ2-3; 8 nucleotides line up with TRBD1. This CDR3 has 15 residues. CDR1 and CDR2 from the germline V gene are MNHEY and SMNVEV (reference sequence). Losses at the gene ends were 4 bases for V and 2 bases for J; bases not matched to a gene: 5. The CDR3 coding sequence is TGTGCCAGCAGTTCCCAGGGGGCCGACACAGATACGCAGTATTTT. Translation: CASSSQGADTDTQYF.

The rearrangement joins TRBV20-1 to TRBJ1-2, with no clear D. V was clipped by 6 bases and J by 6 bases, with 17 bases between them. Looked up from germline, CDR1 is DFQATT and CDR2 is SNEGSKA (reference sequence). This CDR3 contains 13 residues. Here the CDR3 reads CSARPDGLNGYTF. CDR3 coding DNA: TGCAGTGCACGGCCCGACGGACTAAATGGCTACACCTTC.

This chain uses TRBV3-1 with TRBJ1-5; no firm D call. V lost 4 bases and J lost 9, with 10 bases in between. This CDR3 contains 12 residues. Germline-derived CDR1 and CDR2 are LGHDT and YNNKEL (reference sequence). CDR3 loop: CASSPTAGPQHF. CDR3 bases: TGTGCCAGCAGCCCAACGGCGGGGCCCCAGCATTTT.

The chain employs TRBV18 and TRBJ1-1; D not resolved. The CDR3 is made up of 14 amino acids. The germline V and J ends were trimmed by 3 bases and 3 bases, with 11 bases remaining between them. The germline CDR1 and CDR2 sequences are KGHSH and LQKENI. CDR3 residues: CASSPMKADTEAFF. In DNA form, the CDR3 reads TGTGCCAGCTCACCGATGAAGGCGGACACTGAAGCTTTCTTT.

The V and J genes are TRBV18 and TRBJ2-2; no definite D call. V was pared by 2 bases and J by 0 bases, with 7 bases between. This CDR3 region has 15 residues. Germline CDR1 and CDR2: KGHSH and LQKENI. Here the CDR3 reads CASSPFRTNTGELFF. In DNA, the CDR3 is TGTGCCAGCTCACCATTCAGGACGAACACCGGGGAGCTGTTTTTT.

The chain joins TRBV6-5 to TRBJ2-7; TRBD2 matches 8 bases. Germline CDR1 is MNHEY and CDR2 is SVGAGI. J lost 12 bases, V lost 0 bases, and 7 bases had no gene match. The CDR3 is made up of 13 amino acids. CDR3 sequence: CASSYSRTSGPYF. DNA of the CDR3: TGTGCCAGCAGTTACTCGAGAACTAGCGGACCGTACTTC.

This chain joins TRBV5-1 and TRBJ1-6; TRBD1 matches at 9 bases. J was trimmed by 7 bases and V by 4 bases; bases with no gene match: 0. Germline V gene lookup returns CDR1 SGHRS and CDR2 YFSETQ. The CDR3 consists of 13 residues. This CDR3 reads CASSGQGNSPLHF. As DNA, the CDR3 is TGCGCCAGCAGCGGACAGGGGAATTCACCCCTCCACTTT.

The rearrangement joins TRBV12-3 or TRBV12-4 to TRBJ2-2; D is undetermined. Trimming removed 6 bases at V and 8 bases at J, with 10 bases between. The CDR3 covers 12 residues. The CDR3 sequence: CASRVLRGELFF. The DNA for the CDR3 is TGTGCCAGCAGGGTCTTGAGGGGGGAGCTGTTTTTT.

The V and J genes are TRBV5-1 and TRBJ2-7; D uncertain. V was cut by 0 bases and J by 1 base, with 11 bases left in between. The germline gives CDR1 SGHRS, CDR2 YFSETQ. The CDR3 loop spans 15 amino acids. This CDR3 is CASSLDPSGSYEQYF. CDR3 DNA sequence: TGCGCCAGCAGCTTGGATCCTAGTGGTTCCTACGAGCAGTACTTC.

The chain couples TRBV7-2 to TRBJ2-6; D not certain. Germline loops: CDR1 SGHTA, CDR2 FQGNSA. The CDR3 is 14 residues long. V was cut by 3 bases and J by 3 bases, with 6 bases left in between. The CDR3: CASSFRLGANVLTF. CDR3 coding DNA: TGTGCCAGCAGCTTTCGGCTTGGGGCCAACGTCCTGACTTTC.

Only one count was recorded for this clonotype. The chain links TRBV7-9 to TRBJ2-3; 7 bases map to TRBD1. The CDR3 spans 12 residues. After removal of 3 bases from V and 11 bases from J, the junction contained 5 bases not matched to a gene. CDR1 and CDR2 from the germline V gene are SEHNR and FQNEAQ (reference sequence). The CDR3 DNA sequence: TGTGCCAGCAGCTTTCAGGGGGATGTGCAGTATTTT. Amino acid sequence: CASSFQGDVQYF.

The chain links TRBV12-3 or TRBV12-4 to TRBJ2-4, with 7 bases matching TRBD1. CDR3 size: 15 residues. Losses at the gene ends were 7 bases for V and 5 bases for J; bases not matched to a gene: 11. The CDR3 loop reads CASTSFDRVENIQYF. The CDR3 nucleotides are TGTGCCAGCACCAGTTTCGACAGGGTGGAAAACATTCAGTACTTC.